One sample yielded the 23 T cell receptor beta chains listed below, sequenced in a study of OX40 agonist ivuxolimab in advanced cancers. Measured with immunoSEQ multiplex PCR; TCRdb has only the in-frame clones, and not every one. The profile shows over 80,000 clones, roughly 93% of them singletons. Source: CD4+ or CD8+ T cells sorted from blood, taken in a trial of the OX40 agonist ivuxolimab. These receptors all stem from an adult with an advanced solid tumor such as melanoma, head and neck, liver or kidney cancer.

The chain carries TRBV7-6 and TRBJ2-1; TRBD1 agrees at 8 bases. The junction had 5 bases not matched to a gene; V was cut back by 5 bases and J by 5 bases. The V gene's germline CDR1 is SGHVS and CDR2 FNYEAQ. There are 14 residues in the CDR3. The CDR3: CASSQGQVNNEQFF. The CDR3 DNA reads as TGTGCCAGCAGCCAGGGACAGGTAAACAATGAGCAGTTCTTC.

The genes are TRBV28 and TRBJ2-2, with TRBD1 matching over 10 bases. The ends lost 5 bases at V and 5 bases at J; junction bases unmatched: 8. This CDR3 comprises 16 residues. Germline assignment: CDR1 MDHEN and CDR2 SYDVKM. The DNA of the CDR3 is TGTGCCAGCAGTCCCTTTCGGACAGGGGGGACCGGGGAGCTGTTTTTT. Protein: CASSPFRTGGTGELFF.

The V call is TRBV23-1, the J call TRBJ1-2; D is undetermined. TRBV23-1 belongs to the ORF category, with a function that is uncertain. The length of the CDR3 is 18 residues. V dropped 0 bases and J dropped 6 bases, with 23 bases sitting between them. This CDR3 is CASSQSFERYGRIHGYTF. The CDR3 DNA sequence: TGCGCCAGCAGTCAATCTTTTGAGCGGTATGGAAGGATCCATGGCTACACCTTC.

This clone appeared once. The chain recombines TRBV28 with TRBJ1-1; unclear D gene. Trimming shortened V by 8 bases and J by 2 bases, and 6 bases separated the two germline ends. Germline loops: CDR1 MDHEN, CDR2 SYDVKM. This CDR3 region has 11 residues. CDR3: CASLINTEAFF. The CDR3 nucleotides are TGTGCCAGCCTCATAAACACTGAAGCTTTCTTT.

The rearrangement links TRBV6-1 to TRBJ2-7; D is unresolved. Germline lookup yields CDR1 MNHNS and CDR2 SASEGT. Trimming left V 5 bases short and J 4 bases short, with 9 bases between. The CDR3 extends over 12 amino acids. The CDR3 sequence is CASSTRPYEQYF. The CDR3 DNA reads as TGTGCCAGCAGTACTCGACCATACGAGCAGTACTTC.

The gene calls are TRBV5-1 and TRBJ2-2, with 14 bases identical to TRBD2. Losses at the gene ends were 5 bases for V and 1 base for J; bases not matched to a gene: 10. The V gene's germline CDR1 is SGHRS and CDR2 YFSETQ. The CDR3 sequence is 19 residues long. The CDR3 here is CASRSPGLAGERNTGELFF. The CDR3 DNA follows: TGCGCCAGCAGATCCCCGGGACTAGCGGGAGAAAGGAACACCGGGGAGCTGTTTTTT.

V gene TRBV5-1 combines with J gene TRBJ2-1; TRBD2 might be the D (5 bases). Germline CDR1 SGHRS, CDR2 YFSETQ. The V end was cut by 5 bases, the J end by 9 bases, with 18 bases between. This CDR3 comprises 14 residues. CDR3 bases: TGCGCCAGCAGGCCCAGCTCGTTACGGGGTGAGCAGTTCTTC. Its protein is CASRPSSLRGEQFF.

The chain is built from TRBV19 and TRBJ2-5; D tentatively fits TRBD1 or TRBD2 (7 bases each). This CDR3 contains 14 residues. V lost 4 bases and J 6 bases, leaving 15 bases between the germline ends. Germline V CDR1 and CDR2: LNHDA, SQIVND (reference sequence). The DNA of the CDR3 is TGTGCCAGTAGTAGGGAGGGACAGTCTAAGACCCAGTACTTC. Amino acids: CASSREGQSKTQYF. Full variable domain (missing parts from reference TRBV19 and TRBJ2-5): DGGITQSPKYLFRKEGQNVTLSCEQNLNHDAMYWYRQDPGQGLRLIYYSQIVNDFQKGDIAEGYSVSREKKESFPLTVTSAQKNPTAFYLCASSREGQSKTQYFGPGTRLLVL.

This sequence joins TRBV4-2 and TRBJ2-7; 13 positions agree with TRBD2. V was pared by 1 base and J by 6 bases, with 3 bases of the junction left unmatched. Per the germline V gene, CDR1 is LGHNA and CDR2 is YNFKEQ. The CDR3 covers 15 residues. The CDR3 DNA sequence: TGTGCCAGCAGCCAAGGACTAGCGGGAGGACTCGAGCAGTACTTC. Its protein is CASSQGLAGGLEQYF.

V and J are TRBV7-2 and TRBJ1-4, with 9 positions matching TRBD1. The CDR3 runs 16 residues. With V trimmed by 5 bases and J by 0 bases, 4 bases remained unmatched. Germline CDR1 is SGHTA and CDR2 is FQGNSA. In nucleotides, the CDR3 is TGTGCCAGCAGCCACGGACAGGGGTCAACTAATGAAAAACTGTTTTTT. This encodes CASSHGQGSTNEKLFF. Using reference TRBV7-2 and TRBJ1-4 for the parts outside the CDR3, the full variable domain is GAGVSQSPSNKVTEKGKDVELRCDPISGHTALYWYRQSLGQGLEFLIYFQGNSAPDKSGLPSDRFSAERTGGSVSTLTIQRTQQEDSAVYLCASSHGQGSTNEKLFFGSGTQLSVL.

CDR3 residues: CASSPDSNTGELFF. In DNA form, the CDR3 reads TGTGCCAGCAGCCCGGACTCGAACACCGGGGAGCTGTTTTTT. This chain connects TRBV7-3 to TRBJ2-2, with D possibly being TRBD2 (5 bases). This CDR3 has 14 amino acids. Germline CDR1 reads SGHTA; CDR2 reads FQGTGA. The germline V and J ends were trimmed by 5 bases and 0 bases, with 7 bases remaining between them.

V is TRBV25-1 and J is TRBJ2-1; TRBD2 might be the D (7 bases). The CDR3 consists of 17 residues. V was cut by 4 bases and J by 5 bases, with 21 bases left in between. The germline V gene encodes CDR1 MGHDK and CDR2 SYGVNS. The CDR3 spells CASSATGTGRSNNEQFF. In nucleotides, the CDR3 is TGTGCCAGCAGTGCTACAGGGACCGGGAGGTCCAACAATGAGCAGTTCTTC.

Only a few counts were recorded for this clone. The rearrangement links TRBV5-6 to TRBJ1-1; D is unclear. CDR1 and CDR2 from the germline V gene are SGHDT and YYEEEE. Trimming pared 0 bases from V and 6 bases from J, leaving 21 bases between. The CDR3 covers 17 residues. CDR3 protein: CASSLAMVRTGRAEAFF. The CDR3 coding sequence is TGTGCCAGCAGCTTGGCCATGGTGCGGACGGGGAGGGCTGAAGCTTTCTTT.

Points on this clone: Relative to the germline gene, one junction end is altered; a read error may explain this. The chain employs TRBV4-1 and TRBJ1-1; possibly TRBD1 for D (5 bases). This CDR3 is 16 amino acids long. Germline CDR1 MGHRA, CDR2 YSYEKL. The CDR3 bases are TGCGCCAGCAGCCTGAGACAAGTGGGGCGCTACACTGAAGTTTTCTTT. It codes for CASSLRQVGRYTEVFF.

The chain recombines TRBV27 with TRBJ2-7; 7 nucleotides agree with TRBD1. The junction had 6 bases not matched to a gene; V was cut back by 8 bases and J by 2 bases. CDR3 length: 13 amino acids. Per the germline V gene, CDR1 is MNHEY and CDR2 is SMNVEV (reference sequence). CDR3 DNA sequence: TGTGCCAGCGGAGACAGGGCCGCCTACGAGCAGTACTTC. This encodes CASGDRAAYEQYF.

This chain connects TRBV7-9 to TRBJ2-1; a possible D gene is TRBD1 (6 bases). Trimming cost V 5 bases and J 7 bases, with 15 bases left between them. The CDR3 length is 14 residues. Per germline, CDR1 SEHNR and CDR2 FQNEAQ (reference sequence). The CDR3 sequence: CASSTKTGGNEQFF. In nucleotides, the CDR3 is TGTGCCAGCAGCACCAAGACAGGAGGTAATGAGCAGTTCTTC.

The V gene is TRBV7-8, the J gene TRBJ2-3; D is possibly TRBD1 or TRBD2 (6 bases each). The CDR3 contains 17 residues. Germline V gives CDR1 SGHVS, CDR2 FQNEAQ. With 4 bases removed from V and 3 bases from J, the gap between germline ends came to 20 bases. The CDR3 loop is CASSSGGGRRSTDTQYF. CDR3 DNA: TGTGCCAGCAGCTCCGGGGGCGGGCGAAGGTCGACAGATACGCAGTATTTT.

The chain combines TRBV7-8 with TRBJ2-1; TRBD2 matches at 10 bases. Germline values: CDR1 SGHVS, CDR2 FQNEAQ. V dropped 1 base and J dropped 9; count of bases not matched to a gene: 6. The CDR3 covers 15 residues. CDR3 sequence: CASSLGAGGPGEQFF. Here the CDR3 DNA reads TGTGCCAGCAGCTTAGGAGCGGGAGGGCCTGGTGAGCAGTTCTTC. The full variable domain, completed using reference TRBV7-8 and TRBJ2-1, is GAGVSQSPRYKVAKRGQDVALRCDPISGHVSLFWYQQALGQGPEFLTYFQNEAQLDKSGLPSDRFFAERPEGSVSTLKIQRTQQEDSAVYLCASSLGAGGPGEQFFGPGTRLTVL.

This clone came up once. The chain uses TRBV7-3 and TRBJ2-2; D may be TRBD1 or TRBD2 (5 bases each). CDR1 SGHTA and CDR2 FQGTGA come from the germline V gene. The CDR3 is 14 residues long. The V end lost 5 bases, the J end lost 13 bases, and 20 bases lay between the germline ends. The CDR3 is CASSHPGAGRRLFF. The CDR3 DNA is TGTGCCAGCAGCCACCCCGGGGCAGGCCGAAGGCTGTTTTTT.

The rearrangement links TRBV5-5 to TRBJ2-5; 8 bases match TRBD2. This CDR3 has 14 amino acids. Germline values: CDR1 SGHKS, CDR2 YYEKEE (reference sequence). The V and J ends lost 0 bases and 6 bases, in that order; junction bases with no gene match: 4. CDR3 region: CASSLAAGGQTQYF. As DNA, the CDR3 is TGTGCCAGCAGCTTGGCCGCGGGGGGTCAGACCCAGTACTTC.

The chain links TRBV7-2 to TRBJ2-7, with D tentatively TRBD2 (6 bases). Trimming cost V 5 bases and J 5 bases, with 22 bases left between them. The CDR3 is 16 residues long. CDR1 and CDR2 (germline): SGHTA, FQGNSA. In DNA form, the CDR3 reads TGTGCCAGCAGCCGGAGACTAGACCCTTTCGGTCACGAGCAGTACTTC. Its protein is CASSRRLDPFGHEQYF.

The V call is TRBV7-2, the J call TRBJ2-1; 12 bases are a match to TRBD2. V shed 2 bases, J shed 8 bases, and the junction held 13 bases outside the gene matches. This CDR3 is 18 amino acids long. The V gene's germline CDR1 is SGHTA and CDR2 FQGNSA. CDR3 sequence (DNA): TGTGCCAGCAGCTTACTCAGGCTAGCGGGAGGGTTGCAAGATGAGCAGTTCTTC. Translation: CASSLLRLAGGLQDEQFF.

This chain links TRBV28 with TRBJ2-3; 7 bases are shared with TRBD2. The CDR3 totals 15 residues. Per the germline V gene, CDR1 is MDHEN and CDR2 is SYDVKM. J gave up 2 bases and V 7 bases, and 9 bases lay outside the gene matches. As DNA, the CDR3 is TGTGCCAGCACATCCCCAGAGCGGGACACAGATACGCAGTATTTT. This translates into CASTSPERDTDTQYF.